Given below is one TCR beta chain in context. This clone was seen many times. Its antigen specificity is not known. Base qualities are not provided; no much larger clone lies one nucleotide away. The immunoSEQ Assay, a bias-controlled multiplex PCR, was used to amplify TCRbeta CDR3 regions from genomic DNA. The paper's processing steps were these. The number of nucleated cells in each sample was estimated by amplification of reference gene primers within the assay. To quantify the absolute abundance of each unique TCRbeta CDR3 rearrangement, sequence reads were collapsed and filtered. Productive Simpson clonality was computed per sample as the square root of Simpson's diversity index over productive rearrangements. TCRdb mirrors the immuneACCESS table, restricted to in-frame sequences. Some clones are absent from its copies; in checked studies, under half trace to an unresolved V gene, and the reason for the others is unknown. That table is the source of V, J and clone size, and D and trimming were worked out from the DNA. The sample yields 160,000 or so clones; 80% to 85% were counted once. The ten most abundant clones make up approximately 8.4% of the sample.

Participants in the prospective study were enrolled through a virtual design, were aged about 18 to 100 years, and lived in roughly 25 United States geographic areas. In the prospective study, cohorts were assigned on the basis of participant-reported clinical history obtained from a screening survey and a study questionnaire. ImmuneRACE Cohort 3 recovered participants were defined by two consecutive negative NP/OP PCR tests, healthcare professional clearance, or symptom resolution. Mobile phlebotomists in the prospective study collected whole blood, serum and a nasopharyngeal or oropharyngeal swab from every participant. Additional blood draws and questionnaires over an approximately two-month period could optionally be provided by prospective study participants. Before DNA extraction, prospective study blood samples were shipped either frozen or at room temperature. These data come from a study of blood T cell repertoires in COVID-19 (TCRdb year 2020). Context from the whole study: The collaborator samples originated in the United States, Italy and Spain and spanned the acute and convalescent phases of COVID-19. The material from the prospective study consisted of cDNA or gDNA derived from T cells, B-cell-depleted T cells, or PBMCs. The dataset comprised deeply sampled blood TCRbeta repertoires from subjects exposed to, actively infected with, or recovered from COVID-19. The repertoires were released in a freely available public database intended as a resource for research on the immune response to SARS-CoV-2. Samples came from the ongoing ImmuneRACE study (first 160 participants) plus 1,254 subjects from 6 global collaborators. Nearly every sample came with metadata listing a de-identified subject ID, COVID-19 status, age in years and sex. Where HLA class I and class II types were available, the types were taken from metadata supplied by the sample provider, not from assay-based typing.

The germline V gene (reference sequence) specifies LNHDA as CDR1 and SQIVND as CDR2. The CDR3 spans 16 residues, from the cysteine through the phenylalanine. Only the CDR3 DNA is retained, 48 bases long and in frame from the first base. V was cut back by 5 bases and J by 3 bases, leaving a gap of 14 bases between them. Summary of the overall study and its limitations: Clinical and demographic metadata were provided uncurated, with the amount varying by source and participant.

Sequenced: PBMCs or T cells enriched from blood (not recorded which). This sequence originates from a woman aged 45-59 years who had recovered from COVID-19. Recombination connected TRBV19 to TRBJ1-6, with the D gene not clear enough to name. The base sequence is TGTGCCAGTAGTGCAAGCCGGGAGAGCTATAATTCACCCCTCCACTTT. Its protein reads: CASSASRESYNSPLHF.